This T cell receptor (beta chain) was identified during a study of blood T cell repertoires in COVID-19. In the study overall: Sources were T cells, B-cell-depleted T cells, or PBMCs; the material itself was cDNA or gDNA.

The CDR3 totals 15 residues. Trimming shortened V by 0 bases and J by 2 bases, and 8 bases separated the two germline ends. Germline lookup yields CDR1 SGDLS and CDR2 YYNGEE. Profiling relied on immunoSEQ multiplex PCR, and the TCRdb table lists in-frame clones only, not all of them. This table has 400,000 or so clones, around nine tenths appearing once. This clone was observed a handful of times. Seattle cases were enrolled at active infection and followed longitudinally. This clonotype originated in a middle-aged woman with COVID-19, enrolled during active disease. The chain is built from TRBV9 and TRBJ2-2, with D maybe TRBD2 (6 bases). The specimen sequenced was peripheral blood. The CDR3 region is CASSVGGTNTGELFF. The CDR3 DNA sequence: TGTGCCAGCAGCGTAGGGGGGACTAACACCGGGGAGCTGTTTTTT. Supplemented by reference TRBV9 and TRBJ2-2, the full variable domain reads DSGVTQTPKHLITATGQRVTLRCSPRSGDLSVYWYQQSLDQGLQFLIQYYNGEERAKGNILERFSAQQFPDLHSELNLSSLELGDSALYFCASSVGGTNTGELFFGEGSRLTVL.